The next 30 T cell receptor beta chains were all read from a single sample in a study of T cells in Graves' hyperthyroidism and ophthalmopathy. Amplified TCR beta CDR3 regions derived from RNA transcripts. First-round RT-PCR targeting the TCR CDR3 was performed with the HTBI primer set. Each CDR3 protein is one row after TCRdb ran MiXCR on the multiplex PCR reads. Counted here are approximately 500,000 distinct CDR3 sequences, about 45% occurring once; the ten biggest clones make up around 7.7%. Specimen: peripheral blood or thyroid tissue (not recorded which). The source of these receptors is a woman aged 18 to 35 with Graves' hyperthyroidism.

This chain connects TRBV9 to TRBJ1-2; weak D call: TRBD1 (5 bases). Trimming took off 0 bases at V and 4 bases at J, with 13 bases between the two ends. CDR3 length: 15 amino acids. Germline-derived CDR1 and CDR2 are SGDLS and YYNGEE. The CDR3 loop is CASSVDGGSGYGYTF. CDR3 DNA: TGTGCCAGCAGCGTAGACGGGGGATCGGGCTATGGCTACACCTTC.

The chain recombines TRBV11-2 with TRBJ2-3; the match to TRBD1 covers 9 bases. This CDR3 spans 15 amino acids. In germline, CDR1 is SGHAT, CDR2 FQNNGV. V was clipped by 6 bases and J by 6 bases; unmatched bases: 10. CDR3 amino acids: CASRPDRGRPDTQYF. DNA of the CDR3: TGTGCCAGCAGACCGGACAGGGGTCGCCCGGATACGCAGTATTTT. Full variable domain (rest looked up from reference TRBV11-2 and TRBJ2-3): EAGVAQSPRYKIIEKRQSVAFWCNPISGHATLYWYQQILGQGPKLLIQFQNNGVVDDSQLPKDRFSAERLKGVDSTLKIQPAKLEDSAVYLCASRPDRGRPDTQYFGPGTRLTVL.

The rearrangement links TRBV12-3 or TRBV12-4 to TRBJ1-1; TRBD1 might be the D (5 bases). CDR3 length: 13 amino acids. V was clipped by 7 bases and J by 7 bases, with 16 bases between them. In nucleotides, the CDR3 is TGTGCCAGCACCGACAGTGCAACTAATGAAGCTTTCTTT. This codes for CASTDSATNEAFF.

This clonotype came up many times. This chain connects TRBV29-1 to TRBJ1-3; TRBD1 aligns across 7 bases. The germline CDR1 and CDR2 sequences are SQVTM and ANQGSEA. The junction had 11 bases not matched to a gene; V was cut back by 7 bases and J by 8 bases. This CDR3 comprises 13 residues. The CDR3 sequence is CSGQTGLRDTIYF. DNA for the CDR3: TGCAGCGGCCAGACAGGGTTGCGTGACACCATATATTTT.

The gene calls are TRBV25-1 and TRBJ1-1; a possible D gene is TRBD1 (5 bases). Germline CDR1 MGHDK, CDR2 SYGVNS. CDR3 length equals 15 residues. Deletions cut 4 bases from V and 1 base from J, with 13 bases between. CDR3 loop: CASSASGTTNTEAFF. For the CDR3, the DNA is TGTGCCAGCAGTGCTAGTGGGACGACGAACACTGAAGCTTTCTTT.

The chain couples TRBV20-1 to TRBJ2-7, with D possibly matching TRBD1 (5 bases). The CDR3 extends over 15 amino acids. In germline, CDR1 is DFQATT, CDR2 SNEGSKA (reference sequence). V lost 5 bases and J lost 0, with 17 bases in between. The CDR3 protein is CSAREWGGSSYEQYF. As DNA, the CDR3 is TGCAGTGCTCGCGAGTGGGGCGGTAGCTCCTACGAGCAGTACTTC.

Comment on this clonotype: An end of the junction does not agree with germline; a read error may underlie this. The chain joins TRBV29-1 to TRBJ2-2; 8 bases agree with TRBD1. The CDR3 loop spans 15 amino acids. Germline CDR1 and CDR2: SQVTM and ANQGSEA. CDR3 amino acids: CSVEGGQGAPDEQFF. The CDR3 DNA reads as TGCAGCGTTGAAGGAGGTCAGGGGGCCCCTGATGAGCAGTTTTTT.

The V and J genes are TRBV18 and TRBJ1-6; D remains unclear. The germline gives CDR1 KGHSH, CDR2 LQKENI. CDR3 length: 16 amino acids. The V end was cut by 8 bases, the J end by 5 bases, with 19 bases between. This CDR3 is CASGKKEGLHNSPLHF. For the CDR3, the DNA is TGTGCCAGCGGAAAAAAGGAAGGGCTTCATAATTCACCCCTCCACTTT.

The chain links TRBV25-1 to TRBJ2-7; 9 positions match TRBD1. The ends lost 4 bases at V and 11 bases at J; junction bases unmatched: 9. The CDR3 length is 13 residues. CDR1 is MGHDK, CDR2 SYGVNS, per germline. DNA of the CDR3: TGTGCCAGCAGTGCCACAGGGGGCGCGGGGGAGTACTTC. As protein: CASSATGGAGEYF.

The chain employs TRBV29-1 and TRBJ2-5; the match to TRBD2 covers 10 bases. The CDR3 is 15 residues long. The V gene end was trimmed by 2 bases and the J gene end by 4 bases; junction bases not matched to a gene: 7. In germline, CDR1 is SQVTM, CDR2 ANQGSEA. CDR3 loop: CSVESSAGGGETQYF. The CDR3 DNA follows: TGCAGCGTTGAATCTTCAGCGGGAGGGGGAGAGACCCAGTACTTC.

In this sample, this clonotype turned up many times. The chain combines TRBV5-1 with TRBJ1-5; D remains ambiguous. V was trimmed by 4 bases and J by 4 bases, leaving 12 bases between them. The germline V gene has CDR1 SGHRS and CDR2 YFSETQ. This CDR3 contains 14 residues. In nucleotides, the CDR3 is TGCGCCAGCAGCCCCGGGCCGCCTAATCAGCCCCAGCATTTT. It translates to CASSPGPPNQPQHF.

Remarks on this clonotype: Mismatch with germline at one junction end may stem from a read error. This chain connects TRBV6-5 to TRBJ2-2; D ambiguous. This CDR3 has 12 residues. Germline lookup yields CDR1 MNHEY and CDR2 SVGAGI. The CDR3 is CAGSSAAGELFF. The CDR3 nucleotides are TGTGCCGGCAGTTCCGCCGCCGGGGAGCTGTTTTTT.

At least ten counts were recorded for this clonotype. The CDR3 spells CSVGGTDNYGYTF. The CDR3 bases are TGCAGCGTGGGAGGGACGGATAACTATGGCTACACCTTC. V is TRBV29-1 and J is TRBJ1-2, with a tentative D call TRBD1 (5 bases). The germline CDR1 and CDR2 sequences are SQVTM and ANQGSEA. CDR3 size: 13 residues. V was pared by 6 bases and J by 1 base, with 12 bases between. The full variable domain, with the rest looked up from reference TRBV29-1 and TRBJ1-2, is SAVISQKPSRDICQRGTSLTIQCQVDSQVTMMFWYRQQPGQSLTLIATANQGSEATYESGFVIDKFPISRPNLTFSTLTVSNMSPEDSSIYLCSVGGTDNYGYTFGSGTRLTVV.

The V gene is TRBV18, the J gene TRBJ1-5; D gene uncertain. The V end lost 2 bases, the J end lost 4 bases, and 9 bases lay between the germline ends. The CDR3 consists of 14 residues. Germline V gives CDR1 KGHSH, CDR2 LQKENI. The CDR3 bases are TGTGCCAGCTCACCAACGGCAGATAATCAGCCCCAGCATTTT. It encodes CASSPTADNQPQHF.

The chain recombines TRBV18 with TRBJ2-7, with 8 bases identical to TRBD1. The germline V gene has CDR1 KGHSH and CDR2 LQKENI. J was trimmed by 2 bases and V by 0 bases; bases with no gene match: 6. The length of the CDR3 is 16 residues. The CDR3 sequence: CASSPPLTGGAYEQYF. As DNA, the CDR3 is TGTGCCAGCTCACCACCGCTCACAGGGGGAGCCTACGAGCAGTACTTC.

This chain joins TRBV20-1 and TRBJ1-2, with 9 bases identical to TRBD1. Germline assignment: CDR1 DFQATT and CDR2 SNEGSKA (reference sequence). The CDR3 runs to 16 residues. V gave up 3 bases and J gave up 8 bases; unmatched junction bases: 16. The CDR3 bases are TGCAGTGCTAGTTTCCCGCGGGGGGACAGGGATTCCGGCTACACCTTC. Protein product: CSASFPRGDRDSGYTF.

This clonotype was recorded a few times. This sequence joins TRBV9 and TRBJ1-2; 7 bases align to TRBD1. The junction had 3 bases not matched to a gene; V was cut back by 3 bases and J by 4 bases. The CDR3 totals 13 residues. The V gene's germline CDR1 is SGDLS and CDR2 YYNGEE. CDR3 in amino acids: CASSAGQTYGYTF. The DNA for the CDR3 is TGTGCCAGCAGCGCGGGACAGACCTATGGCTACACCTTC.

The V gene is TRBV25-1, the J gene TRBJ2-7; D call uncertain. Trimming left V 5 bases short and J 2 bases short, with 16 bases between. CDR3 length: 15 residues. Germline-derived CDR1 and CDR2 are MGHDK and SYGVNS. CDR3 sequence reads: CASSLSERAPYEQYF. The CDR3 DNA reads TGTGCCAGCAGTTTATCCGAAAGGGCACCCTACGAGCAGTACTTC.

This clonotype was seen at least ten times. V gene TRBV2 combines with J gene TRBJ1-1; a possible D gene is TRBD1 (5 bases). Trimming left V 4 bases short and J 4 bases short, with 10 bases between. CDR3 length equals 13 residues. Germline CDR1 reads SNHLY; CDR2 reads FYNNEI. Here the CDR3 DNA reads TGTGCCAGCAGTGGGGGGGGAATCACTGAAGCTTTCTTT. Translating it yields CASSGGGITEAFF.

For this clonotype: A much larger clone differs from this one at a single base, so this may be a read error. The chain couples TRBV10-3 to TRBJ2-7, with 11 bases matching TRBD2. With 5 bases clipped from V and 4 bases from J, the junction kept 7 bases outside the gene matches. This CDR3 has 15 amino acids. CDR1 ENHRY and CDR2 SYGVKD come from the germline V gene. CDR3 in amino acids: CAISTGTSGRYEQYF. CDR3 in DNA: TGTGCCATCAGTACCGGGACTAGCGGAAGGTACGAGCAGTACTTC.

V and J are TRBV29-1 and TRBJ1-2, with D hard to call. CDR1 is SQVTM and CDR2 is ANQGSEA in the germline V gene. The CDR3 runs to 11 residues. CDR3 sequence reads: CSLAGRYGYTF. The CDR3, as DNA: TGCAGTTTGGCAGGTCGCTATGGCTACACCTTC. The whole variable domain, remainder taken from reference TRBV29-1 and TRBJ1-2, is SAVISQKPSRDICQRGTSLTIQCQVDSQVTMMFWYRQQPGQSLTLIATANQGSEATYESGFVIDKFPISRPNLTFSTLTVSNMSPEDSSIYLCSLAGRYGYTFGSGTRLTVV.

This clonotype was observed at least ten times. The V call is TRBV15, the J call TRBJ1-5; D remains ambiguous. The V end lost 2 bases, the J end lost 6 bases, and 5 bases lay between the germline ends. This CDR3 has 12 amino acids. Looked up from germline, CDR1 is LNHNV and CDR2 is YYDKDF (reference sequence). This CDR3 is CATSRPTQPQHF. As DNA, the CDR3 is TGTGCCACCAGCAGACCAACTCAGCCCCAGCATTTT.

This clonotype was detected only a few times. A much larger clone is a single base away; this may be a read error. The chain is built from TRBV2 and TRBJ1-1; D unclear. Germline values: CDR1 SNHLY, CDR2 FYNNEI. V was cut by 7 bases and J by 0 bases, with 6 bases left in between. The CDR3 sequence is 12 residues long. CDR3 nucleotide sequence: TGTGCCAGCAATTCAATGAACACTGAAGCTTTCTTT. Translation gives CASNSMNTEAFF.

This clonotype was counted many times. V and J are TRBV9 and TRBJ2-7, with D possibly being TRBD2 (7 bases). The germline gives CDR1 SGDLS, CDR2 YYNGEE. V dropped 4 bases and J dropped 2 bases, with 13 bases sitting between them. The CDR3 has 14 amino acids. The CDR3 nucleotides are TGTGCCAGCAGCCTATGGGAGGGGGCCTACGAGCAGTACTTC. Translated, it gives CASSLWEGAYEQYF.

There are many counts of this clonotype. No conserved phenylalanine or tryptophan is present at the end of the CDR3, so a read error is the likely explanation. Because the CDR3's place on the DNA is in doubt, the DNA is left out and the CDR3 is given as listed by TCRdb. The V gene is TRBV15, the J gene TRBJ2-2; the table's D gene call, TRBD1, was not cross checked with the DNA. CDR1 and CDR2 (germline): LNHNV, YYDKDF (reference sequence). The CDR3 has 13 residues if both end residues are counted. CDR3 sequence reads: CATSRDYRGAMTV.

This clonotype was counted many times. An end of the junction differs from the germline gene, which may be a read error. The V and J genes are TRBV15 and TRBJ1-6; 8 bases fit TRBD1. The germline gives CDR1 LNHNV, CDR2 YYDKDF (reference sequence). The CDR3 runs 15 residues. CDR3 residues: CATRDRAYPNSPLRF. The CDR3 bases are TGTGCCACCAGGGACAGGGCCTATCCTAATTCACCCCTCCGCTTT.

This clonotype was seen many times. V gene TRBV20-1 combines with J gene TRBJ2-6; 11 positions agree with TRBD1. This CDR3 has 16 amino acids. Per germline, CDR1 DFQATT and CDR2 SNEGSKA (reference sequence). With 4 bases clipped from V and 4 bases from J, the junction kept 6 bases outside the gene matches. The CDR3 nucleotides read TGCAGTGCTACCGGACAGGGGGCGCACGGGGCCAACGTCCTGACTTTC. This encodes CSATGQGAHGANVLTF.

This chain links TRBV3-1 with TRBJ1-3; no reliable D call. In germline, CDR1 is LGHDT, CDR2 YNNKEL (reference sequence). Trimming took 1 base from V and 0 from J, leaving 10 bases between them. The CDR3 is 16 amino acids. CDR3 DNA: TGTGCCAGCAGCCAAGTTCGGAGACTCTCTGGAAACACCATATATTTT. Its protein is CASSQVRRLSGNTIYF.

The chain links TRBV6-6 to TRBJ2-7; 13 bases fit TRBD2. J gave up 5 bases and V 1 base, and 8 bases lay outside the gene matches. From germline, CDR1 is MNHNY and CDR2 SVGAGI (reference sequence). The CDR3 length is 17 residues. The CDR3 sequence: CASSYLGLAGVGNEQYF. In DNA, the CDR3 is TGTGCCAGCAGTTACTTAGGACTAGCGGGAGTGGGGAACGAGCAGTACTTC.

This clonotype was observed at least ten times. As DNA, the CDR3 is TGTGCCAGCAGTCCCTCCGGGGGAATCTATGGCTACACCTTC. It yields the protein CASSPSGGIYGYTF. The chain recombines TRBV6-5 with TRBJ1-2; the D gene is possibly TRBD1 (5 bases). Germline CDR1 reads MNHEY; CDR2 reads SVGAGI. V gave up 5 bases and J gave up 4 bases, with 14 bases separating them. The CDR3 has 14 amino acids.